Below, 21 T cell receptor beta chains from the same sample are listed, as sequenced in a study of CD8 T cell repertoires and HIV-1 epitope variants. Their specific antigens are unknown. Here immunoSEQ multiplex PCR was the method, and the copy in TCRdb shows in-frame clones only, minus some. The table includes 6,500 to 9,000 clones, 66% detected once. What was sequenced was cultured CD8+ T cells derived from PBMCs. The receptors were gathered from a male donor with HIV.

The chain joins TRBV6-5 to TRBJ2-2; a weak D match, TRBD2 (6 bases). The CDR3 covers 15 residues. Germline CDR1 is MNHEY and CDR2 is SVGAGI. V lost 5 bases and J 6 bases, leaving 16 bases between the germline ends. This chain's CDR3 is CASSPPTSGAGELFF. The CDR3 nucleotides are TGTGCCAGCAGTCCCCCGACTAGTGGGGCCGGGGAGCTGTTTTTT.

The chain recombines TRBV19 with TRBJ2-3; the D gene is possibly TRBD2 (6 bases). The germline V gene encodes CDR1 LNHDA and CDR2 SQIVND (reference sequence). This CDR3 is 11 amino acids long. Trimming shortened V by 7 bases and J by 10 bases, and 12 bases separated the two germline ends. The CDR3 region is CASNLGGAQYF. In nucleotides, the CDR3 is TGTGCCAGTAACTTAGGAGGGGCGCAGTATTTT. Combining the CDR3 with reference TRBV19 and TRBJ2-3 gives the whole variable domain DGGITQSPKYLFRKEGQNVTLSCEQNLNHDAMYWYRQDPGQGLRLIYYSQIVNDFQKGDIAEGYSVSREKKESFPLTVTSAQKNPTAFYLCASNLGGAQYFGPGTRLTVL.

The rearrangement uses TRBV27 and TRBJ1-3; no definite D call. The V gene's germline CDR1 is MNHEY and CDR2 SMNVEV (reference sequence). The CDR3 is 16 residues long. V lost 2 bases and J lost 0, with 11 bases in between. The CDR3 reads CASSLSLGTSGNTIYF. As DNA, the CDR3 is TGTGCCAGCAGTTTAAGTCTTGGTACCTCTGGAAACACCATATATTTT.

This clone was detected a few times. This sequence joins TRBV7-9 and TRBJ2-2; tentatively, D is TRBD2 (5 bases). The CDR3 loop spans 14 amino acids. Per the germline V gene, CDR1 is SEHNR and CDR2 is FQNEAQ (reference sequence). V was cut by 4 bases and J by 4 bases, with 10 bases left in between. This CDR3 reads CASSWTPSTGELFF. The CDR3, as DNA: TGTGCCAGCAGCTGGACTCCGAGCACCGGGGAGCTGTTTTTT.

V and J are TRBV6-5 and TRBJ2-7; D is uncertain. Between the trimmed V and J ends, which lost 5 bases and 0 bases, there was a span of 14 bases. CDR1 is MNHEY and CDR2 is SVGAGI in the germline V gene. The CDR3 is 15 residues long. CDR3 sequence (DNA): TGTGCCAGCAGTCCCCCCGAGAAGGCCTCCTACGAGCAGTACTTC. Encoded protein: CASSPPEKASYEQYF.

The genes are TRBV5-8 and TRBJ2-1; the D gene is possibly TRBD1 (5 bases). Germline lookup yields CDR1 SGHTS and CDR2 YDEGEE. The CDR3 totals 14 residues. Trimming took off 2 bases at V and 10 bases at J, with 16 bases between the two ends. The CDR3 DNA sequence: TGTGCCAGCAGCTTCGGGCAGGGCCTTGGGGAGCAGTTCTTC. Translating it yields CASSFGQGLGEQFF.

The chain carries TRBV5-1 and TRBJ2-7; possibly TRBD1 for D (5 bases). This CDR3 is built from 12 residues. In germline, CDR1 is SGHRS, CDR2 YFSETQ. V was pared by 7 bases and J by 1 base, with 9 bases between. Here the CDR3 DNA reads TGCGCCAGCGAAGGGGATTCCTACGAGCAGTACTTC. Its translation is CASEGDSYEQYF. Using reference TRBV5-1 and TRBJ2-7 for the parts outside the CDR3, the full variable domain is KAGVTQTPRYLIKTRGQQVTLSCSPISGHRSVSWYQQTPGQGLQFLFEYFSETQRNKGNFPGRFSGRQFSNSRSEMNVSTLELGDSALYLCASEGDSYEQYFGPGTRLTVT.

The gene calls are TRBV7-2 and TRBJ2-3; possibly TRBD1 for D (5 bases). The CDR3 is made up of 14 amino acids. From germline, CDR1 is SGHTA and CDR2 FQGNSA. Trimming cost V 5 bases and J 0 bases, with 9 bases left between them. CDR3 nucleotide sequence: TGTGCCAGCAGCCCAGGACATAGCACAGATACGCAGTATTTT. This encodes CASSPGHSTDTQYF.

J is TRBJ1-1 and V is TRBV6-1; weak D call: TRBD1 (5 bases). The germline V gene encodes CDR1 MNHNS and CDR2 SASEGT. V lost 6 bases and J lost 8, with 16 bases in between. The CDR3 has 13 residues. CDR3 loop: CASSSPGTIEAFF. Written as DNA, the CDR3 is TGTGCCAGCAGCTCTCCCGGGACTATAGAAGCTTTCTTT.

This chain uses TRBV5-1 with TRBJ2-1; D gene uncertain. Germline assignment: CDR1 SGHRS and CDR2 YFSETQ. The V end lost 0 bases, the J end lost 1 base, and 8 bases lay between the germline ends. This CDR3 is built from 15 residues. Here the CDR3 reads CASSLGSVSYNEQFF. The CDR3 bases are TGCGCCAGCAGCTTGGGATCGGTATCCTACAATGAGCAGTTCTTC. The variable domain in full, with the rest retrieved from reference TRBV5-1 and TRBJ2-1, is KAGVTQTPRYLIKTRGQQVTLSCSPISGHRSVSWYQQTPGQGLQFLFEYFSETQRNKGNFPGRFSGRQFSNSRSEMNVSTLELGDSALYLCASSLGSVSYNEQFFGPGTRLTVL.

The chain recombines TRBV5-6 with TRBJ1-6; unclear D gene. The length of the CDR3 is 16 residues. The V end lost 0 bases, the J end lost 0 bases, and 7 bases lay between the germline ends. Germline CDR1 is SGHDT and CDR2 is YYEEEE. This chain's CDR3 is CASSLDSSSYNSPLHF. The CDR3 DNA reads TGTGCCAGCAGCTTGGACTCGAGCTCCTATAATTCACCCCTCCACTTT.

The CDR3 sequence: CASSQPGQGASDEKLFF. Here the CDR3 DNA reads TGTGCCAGCAGCCAACCGGGACAGGGGGCGTCTGATGAAAAACTGTTTTTT. This chain connects TRBV27 to TRBJ1-4; 12 bases are a match to TRBD1. J lost 6 bases, V lost 6 bases, and 11 bases had no gene match. CDR3 size: 17 residues. The germline V gene encodes CDR1 MNHEY and CDR2 SMNVEV (reference sequence).

The chain is built from TRBV5-6 and TRBJ2-2; no clear D. The V end was cut by 3 bases, the J end by 5 bases, with 11 bases between. CDR3 length equals 14 residues. Germline values: CDR1 SGHDT, CDR2 YYEEEE. The CDR3 reads CASSSGQPTGELFF. CDR3 bases: TGTGCCAGCAGCTCTGGCCAGCCAACCGGGGAGCTGTTTTTT.

This sequence joins TRBV13 and TRBJ2-7; 8 bases are shared with TRBD1. The CDR3 is 16 amino acids. Looked up from germline, CDR1 is PRHDT and CDR2 is FYEKMQ (reference sequence). V lost 4 bases and J lost 0; bases outside the gene matches: 8. The CDR3 here is CASSYLQGASSYEQYF. CDR3 DNA: TGTGCCAGCAGCTACCTCCAGGGGGCTTCCTCCTACGAGCAGTACTTC.

The chain carries TRBV6-5 and TRBJ1-2; D is possibly TRBD1 (6 bases). V shed 6 bases and J shed 2 bases, with 10 bases lying between them. CDR3 length equals 13 residues. Per germline, CDR1 MNHEY and CDR2 SVGAGI. The CDR3 reads CASRRTANYGYTF. As DNA, the CDR3 is TGTGCCAGCAGAAGGACAGCGAACTATGGCTACACCTTC.

The rearrangement joins TRBV11-1 to TRBJ2-7; 10 bases are shared with TRBD1. J gave up 5 bases and V 1 base, and 5 bases lay outside the gene matches. The germline V gene encodes CDR1 SGHAT and CDR2 FQDESV (reference sequence). The CDR3 length is 15 residues. The CDR3 region has the DNA TGTGCCAGCAGCTTAGTGGTGACAGGGGGCGACGAGCAGTACTTC. Translation gives CASSLVVTGGDEQYF.

This chain links TRBV7-6 with TRBJ2-7, with 7 nucleotides matching TRBD1. V shed 3 bases and J 4 bases; nucleotides not matched to a gene: 9. This CDR3 has 15 residues. The germline V gene has CDR1 SGHVS and CDR2 FNYEAQ. The CDR3: CASSFGTEQYYEQYF. CDR3 in DNA: TGTGCCAGCAGCTTCGGGACAGAGCAGTATTACGAGCAGTACTTC.

The V and J genes are TRBV4-2 and TRBJ2-5; D remains ambiguous. This CDR3 contains 14 residues. From germline, CDR1 is LGHNA and CDR2 YNFKEQ. The V end lost 0 bases, the J end lost 5 bases, and 10 bases lay between the germline ends. The CDR3 sequence is CASSQDFGRETQYF. The DNA for the CDR3 is TGTGCCAGCAGCCAAGATTTTGGAAGGGAGACCCAGTACTTC.

The J gene is TRBJ1-2, the V gene TRBV11-2; D gene ambiguous. Per the germline V gene, CDR1 is SGHAT and CDR2 is FQNNGV. The CDR3 is 12 residues long. Trimming removed 1 base at V and 6 bases at J, with 6 bases between. Here the CDR3 reads CASSLGRDGYTF. The CDR3 DNA sequence: TGTGCCAGCAGCTTAGGACGCGATGGCTACACCTTC.

V and J are TRBV2 and TRBJ2-7, with D possibly TRBD2 on 5 matching bases. This CDR3 is built from 14 residues. Germline V gene data show CDR1 as SNHLY and CDR2 as FYNNEI. V shed 7 bases and J shed 0 bases, with 13 bases lying between them. The CDR3 DNA reads as TGTGCCAGCATGGAGCGGATGAGCTCCTACGAGCAGTACTTC. Its protein is CASMERMSSYEQYF.

This clone has a single count. This CDR3 reads CASSLTSGQETQYF. The DNA for the CDR3 is TGTGCCAGCAGTCTTACTAGCGGGCAAGAGACCCAGTACTTC. This chain connects TRBV13 to TRBJ2-5; 9 bases align to TRBD2. Per the germline V gene, CDR1 is PRHDT and CDR2 is FYEKMQ (reference sequence). With V trimmed by 6 bases and J by 2 bases, 4 bases remained unmatched. The CDR3 runs to 14 residues.